Sequencing of this TCR beta chain was carried out in a study of shared clonotypes between healthy human individuals. Overall study: For every donor, three CD4 naive, three CD4 memory, two CD8 naive and one CD8 memory plates were used.

This clone was counted a few times. Its antigen is currently unknown. Profiled with immunoSEQ multiplex PCR; TCRdb holds only in-frame clones, not every one. The table has about 340,000 clones, less than 75% seen once. Study results and caveats: Across subsets, estimated richness was generally greater for naive than for memory populations.

CDR1 is ENHRY and CDR2 is SYGVKD in the germline V gene. Trimming took 9 bases from V and 5 from J, leaving 13 bases between them. This CDR3 is built from 12 residues. The TCR comes from a man aged 30-40 years in good health. The sequencing sample was made of memory CD4+ T cells sorted from blood. As to subset: CD45RA-negative fraction. The chain recombines TRBV10-3 with TRBJ2-5; D remains unclear. This CDR3 is CAIGRSGETQYF. Here the CDR3 DNA reads TGTGCCATAGGACGGTCTGGGGAGACCCAGTACTTC.